The T cell receptor beta chain described here comes from a study of shared clonotypes between healthy human individuals. Study overall: The donor pool was made up of two women and three men aged 18 to 49.

This CDR3 is 14 amino acids long. V dropped 6 bases and J dropped 2 bases, with 11 bases sitting between them. Germline V gene sequence: CDR1 MNHEY, CDR2 SVGAGI. Genomic DNA (from each subset) was split evenly across several immunoSEQ plates. In the sorted-subset replicate PCRs, about 190 ng DNA, 25,000 to 35,000 T cell genomes, was used. The assay was immunoSEQ multiplex PCR, and TCRdb's table has in-frame clones only and misses some. The sample shows about 340,000 clones, more than 60% of them seen only once. It was into CD45RA+ naive and CD45RA-negative memory subsets that the CD4+ cells were split.

Material for sequencing was memory CD4+ T cells sorted from blood. The subset is: CD45RA-negative fraction. The chain recombines TRBV6-5 with TRBJ2-1, with D possibly matching TRBD2 (5 bases). The source of this sequence is a man between 25 and 39 years old in good health. The CDR3 nucleotides read TGTGCCAGCAGCGGGTCCGGGGCCTACAATGAGCAGTTCTTC. Its protein product is CASSGSGAYNEQFF.